This TCR beta chain was sequenced for a study of CD8+ T cells in alopecia areata. General study findings and limits: Scalp data also include sequences from resident alphabeta T cells of normal skin.

Note on this clone: The antigen remains undetermined.

Noted treatment: oral pan-JAK inhibitor, 5-10 mg twice daily. Following extraction, RNA underwent reverse transcription to cDNA, which served as the sequencing template. Assay used: immunoSEQ multiplex PCR; TCRdb lists only in-frame clones, some missing. Of 160,000 or so clones listed, about 54% are singletons. Germline CDR1 LNHDA, CDR2 SQIVND (reference sequence). The CDR3 spans 13 residues. Unmatched junction bases numbered 9, after V lost 9 bases and J lost 6 bases. Sequencing was performed on CD4+ T cells sorted from blood, taken between weeks 55 and 70, from a patient treated with tofacitinib. The chain combines TRBV19 with TRBJ2-3; 7 positions agree with TRBD2. This clonotype originated in a human donor with alopecia areata. The CDR3 sequence: CASGGGAWDTQYF. In nucleotides, the CDR3 is TGTGCCAGCGGGGGAGGGGCCTGGGATACGCAGTATTTT. Full variable domain (outside the CDR3, taken from reference TRBV19 and TRBJ2-3): DGGITQSPKYLFRKEGQNVTLSCEQNLNHDAMYWYRQDPGQGLRLIYYSQIVNDFQKGDIAEGYSVSREKKESFPLTVTSAQKNPTAFYLCASGGGAWDTQYFGPGTRLTVL.